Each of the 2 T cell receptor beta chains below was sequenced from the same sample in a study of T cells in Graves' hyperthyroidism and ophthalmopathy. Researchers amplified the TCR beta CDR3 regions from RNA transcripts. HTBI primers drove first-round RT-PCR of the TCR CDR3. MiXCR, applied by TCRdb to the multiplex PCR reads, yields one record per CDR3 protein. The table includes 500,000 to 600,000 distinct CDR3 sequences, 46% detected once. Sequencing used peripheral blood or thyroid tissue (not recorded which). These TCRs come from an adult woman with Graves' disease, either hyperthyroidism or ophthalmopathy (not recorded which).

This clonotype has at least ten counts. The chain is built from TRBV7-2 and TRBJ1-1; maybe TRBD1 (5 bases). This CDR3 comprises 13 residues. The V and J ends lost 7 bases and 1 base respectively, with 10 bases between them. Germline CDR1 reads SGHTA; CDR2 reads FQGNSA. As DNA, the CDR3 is TGTGCCAGCACCCGGGGGTGGAACACTGAAGCTTTCTTT. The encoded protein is CASTRGWNTEAFF.

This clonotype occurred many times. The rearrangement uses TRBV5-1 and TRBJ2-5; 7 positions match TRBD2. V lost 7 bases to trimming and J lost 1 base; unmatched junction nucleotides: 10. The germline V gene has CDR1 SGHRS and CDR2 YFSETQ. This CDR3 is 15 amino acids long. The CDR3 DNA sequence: TGCGCCAGCGGGGCTAGCGGAACTCTCCAAGAGACCCAGTACTTC. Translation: CASGASGTLQETQYF.